The 20 T cell receptor beta chains in this list originate from one sample, sequenced in a study of T cell repertoires in cytomegalovirus infection. TCRdb analysed the reads with MiXCR anew, one entry per CDR3 protein. The data show around 630,000 distinct CDR3 sequences, with less than 25% seen just once and under 8.5% held by the top ten. The specimen sequenced was CD8+ T cells from PBMCs. The receptor source for this set is a human donor in good health (CMV status not recorded). Some clones in this sample may be carry-over from other donors' samples.

In its sample, this clonotype was seen a few times. This chain uses TRBV7-9 with TRBJ2-3, with unresolved D. Germline V gene sequence: CDR1 SEHNR, CDR2 FQNEAQ (reference sequence). The CDR3 spans 14 residues. Trimming removed 2 bases at V and 4 bases at J, with 10 bases between. The CDR3 coding sequence is TGTGCCAGCAGCTTACATCAGGACCCAGATACGCAGTATTTT. Translating gives CASSLHQDPDTQYF.

The genes are TRBV15 and TRBJ2-1; D not resolved. Germline V lookup: CDR1 LNHNV, CDR2 YYDKDF (reference sequence). This CDR3 has 14 amino acids. Trimming removed 0 bases from V and 7 bases from J, with 10 bases in between. CDR3 in amino acids: CATSREEGQNEQFF. DNA for the CDR3: TGTGCCACCAGCAGAGAGGAAGGGCAGAATGAGCAGTTCTTC.

The chain couples TRBV7-9 to TRBJ1-2; 8 nucleotides agree with TRBD1. This CDR3 is 13 amino acids long. With 6 bases clipped from V and 8 bases from J, the junction kept 8 bases outside the gene matches. Germline lookup yields CDR1 SEHNR and CDR2 FQNEAQ (reference sequence). CDR3: CASSQQGDWGYTF. The CDR3 bases are TGTGCCAGCAGTCAACAGGGGGATTGGGGCTACACCTTC.

The rearrangement links TRBV19 to TRBJ1-1, with 7 positions matching TRBD1. V gave up 1 base and J gave up 7 bases; unmatched junction bases: 9. From germline, CDR1 is LNHDA and CDR2 SQIVND (reference sequence). The CDR3 is 15 amino acids. CDR3 sequence reads: CASSIGGDRVLEAFF. CDR3 bases: TGTGCCAGTAGTATAGGAGGGGACAGAGTTCTTGAAGCTTTCTTT.

This clonotype was counted only a few times. V gene TRBV20-1 combines with J gene TRBJ2-7; D possibly corresponds to TRBD2 (5 bases). Germline V gene data show CDR1 as DFQATT and CDR2 as SNEGSKA (reference sequence). The CDR3 length is 16 residues. Trimming cost V 5 bases and J 1 base, with 21 bases left between them. CDR3 loop: CSAGQTRARPSYEQYF. The DNA of the CDR3 is TGCAGTGCTGGTCAAACTAGAGCCAGGCCGTCCTACGAGCAGTACTTC.

V usage is TRBV27 and J usage is TRBJ2-1, with D possibly being TRBD2 (5 bases). The germline gives CDR1 MNHEY, CDR2 SMNVEV (reference sequence). The ends were cut back, 2 bases at V and 8 bases at J, with 13 bases in the middle. There are 14 residues in the CDR3. The chain's CDR3 is CASSLGGSFYEQFF. CDR3 DNA: TGTGCCAGCAGTTTAGGAGGTAGCTTTTATGAGCAGTTCTTC.

The J gene is TRBJ1-2, the V gene TRBV6-5; TRBD1 is a possible D gene (6 bases). The CDR3 runs 12 residues. Between the trimmed V and J ends, which lost 6 bases and 8 bases, there was a span of 13 bases. The germline CDR1 and CDR2 sequences are MNHEY and SVGAGI. CDR3 sequence: CASRAGAEGYTF. The CDR3 DNA reads as TGTGCCAGCAGGGCGGGGGCGGAGGGCTACACCTTC.

This clonotype was counted at least ten times. The rearrangement joins TRBV7-9 to TRBJ2-1; tentatively, D is TRBD2 (5 bases). Germline lookup yields CDR1 SEHNR and CDR2 FQNEAQ (reference sequence). V dropped 1 base and J dropped 5 bases, with 12 bases sitting between them. The CDR3 has 15 amino acids. The CDR3 loop is CASSLVGDYNNEQFF. For the CDR3, the DNA is TGTGCCAGCAGCTTAGTAGGCGACTATAACAATGAGCAGTTCTTC.

This clonotype was observed many times. The chain employs TRBV12-3 or TRBV12-4 and TRBJ2-1; D unresolved. V was cut by 7 bases and J by 8 bases, with 9 bases left in between. The CDR3 has 11 residues. The CDR3 here is CASIETDEQFF. CDR3 coding DNA: TGTGCCAGCATTGAGACCGATGAGCAGTTCTTC.

This clonotype appeared many times. The chain joins TRBV28 to TRBJ1-6, with a possible D match to TRBD1 (5 bases). The CDR3 contains 13 residues. The germline V gene encodes CDR1 MDHEN and CDR2 SYDVKM. Trimming stripped 3 bases from V and 10 bases from J, with 10 bases between. The CDR3 DNA reads as TGTGCCAGCAGTTTCAGGGCTTTATCACCCCTCCACTTT. Translated: CASSFRALSPLHF.

The sample holds a few counts of this clonotype. The chain recombines TRBV20-1 with TRBJ2-3, with D perhaps matching TRBD2 (5 bases). Per germline, CDR1 DFQATT and CDR2 SNEGSKA (reference sequence). Trimming stripped 6 bases from V and 0 bases from J, with 10 bases between. There are 13 residues in the CDR3. The CDR3 coding sequence is TGCAGTGCCCGCGAGCGGAGCACAGATACGCAGTATTTT. This codes for CSARERSTDTQYF.

This clonotype was detected many times. This chain links TRBV4-1 with TRBJ2-1; 8 bases match TRBD2. V gave up 1 base and J gave up 2 bases; unmatched junction bases: 10. This CDR3 is built from 18 residues. CDR1 is MGHRA and CDR2 is YSYEKL in the germline V gene. For the CDR3, the DNA is TGCGCCAGCAGCCAAGGCCCACCACTAGCGGAGACCTACAATGAGCAGTTCTTC. Amino acids: CASSQGPPLAETYNEQFF.

The chain uses TRBV11-2 and TRBJ2-1, with D tentatively TRBD2 (6 bases). This CDR3 spans 17 amino acids. V dropped 2 bases and J dropped 4 bases, with 18 bases sitting between them. Germline CDR1 and CDR2: SGHAT and FQNNGV. For the CDR3, the DNA is TGTGCCAGCAGCTTATGGCGGGACCGTCCTCCTTACAATGAGCAGTTCTTC. Amino acid sequence: CASSLWRDRPPYNEQFF.

V and J are TRBV11-1 and TRBJ2-7, with 8 bases aligning to TRBD1. The germline V gene encodes CDR1 SGHAT and CDR2 FQDESV (reference sequence). J lost 1 base, V lost 4 bases, and 9 bases had no gene match. The CDR3 has 16 amino acids. The CDR3, as DNA: TGTGCCAGCAGCTACCCAGGGGGCCGAAGGTCCTACGAGCAGTACGTC. Protein sequence: CASSYPGGRRSYEQYV.

This clonotype came up many times. This chain uses TRBV20-1 with TRBJ1-6; D gene unclear. V lost 1 base to trimming and J lost 3 bases, with 25 bases between them. The CDR3 consists of 20 residues. Germline values: CDR1 DFQATT, CDR2 SNEGSKA (reference sequence). This chain's CDR3 is CSARAYSPPRGSSYNSPLHF. Here the CDR3 DNA reads TGCAGTGCTAGAGCCTACTCCCCACCCAGAGGGAGCAGCTATAATTCACCCCTCCACTTT.

This clonotype was observed once. The chain couples TRBV5-1 to TRBJ2-1, with 10 bases aligning to TRBD1. Per the germline V gene, CDR1 is SGHRS and CDR2 is YFSETQ. The CDR3 spans 15 residues. The ends lost 4 bases at V and 7 bases at J; junction bases unmatched: 8. CDR3 coding DNA: TGCGCCAGCAGCATGTTCCGGGACAGGGGTAATGAGCAGTTCTTC. Translated, it gives CASSMFRDRGNEQFF.

J is TRBJ1-1 and V is TRBV29-1; D remains ambiguous. The CDR3 consists of 11 residues. CDR1 is SQVTM, CDR2 ANQGSEA, per germline. Trimming pared 4 bases from V and 1 base from J, leaving 4 bases between. The CDR3 nucleotides are TGCAGCGTTGTACCGAACACTGAAGCTTTCTTT. It is translated as CSVVPNTEAFF.

J is TRBJ2-3 and V is TRBV20-1, with D uncertain. Trimming pared 1 base from V and 4 bases from J, leaving 9 bases between. CDR3 size: 13 residues. From germline, CDR1 is DFQATT and CDR2 SNEGSKA (reference sequence). The DNA for the CDR3 is TGCAGTGCTAGAGGCGCTGGACCAGATACGCAGTATTTT. Translating it yields CSARGAGPDTQYF.

This clonotype showed up many times. J is TRBJ2-7 and V is TRBV28; weak D call: TRBD2 (5 bases). The CDR3 is 14 residues long. Germline CDR1 is MDHEN and CDR2 is SYDVKM. V gave up 6 bases and J gave up 5 bases, with 17 bases separating them. CDR3 in amino acids: CASSPSYGRDEQYV. Written as DNA, the CDR3 is TGTGCCAGCAGCCCCAGTTATGGGCGGGACGAGCAGTACGTC.

This clonotype has just a few counts. This sequence joins TRBV6-5 and TRBJ2-1; 10 nucleotides match TRBD2. The CDR3 spans 15 residues. V trimming: 2 bases; J trimming: 3 bases; junction bases outside the gene matches: 1. Germline-derived CDR1 and CDR2 are MNHEY and SVGAGI. The CDR3 region has the DNA TGTGCCAGCAGTTACCTAGCGGGGGTCTACAATGAGCAGTTCTTC. This translates into CASSYLAGVYNEQFF.